The subject of this entry is one TCR beta chain. The table came from immunoSEQ multiplex PCR; TCRdb's copy has only in-frame clones and leaves some out. The sample has 5,000 to 5,500 clones, 65% to 70% seen once. The data are from a study of early stage breast cancer tumors. The CDR3 covers 16 residues. V shed 2 bases, J shed 4 bases, and the junction held 8 bases outside the gene matches. Germline V CDR1 and CDR2: MNHNS, SASEGT. Material: breast tumor tissue. This receptor was identified in a person between 60 and 70 years old with breast cancer. The chain is built from TRBV6-1 and TRBJ2-3; 8 nucleotides match TRBD2. CDR3 sequence: CASSERGGASPDTQYF. For the CDR3, the DNA is TGTGCCAGCAGTGAACGGGGGGGGGCTAGCCCAGATACGCAGTATTTT.